The clone carrying this T cell receptor (beta chain) appeared many times. The sample originates from a study of T-cell reconstitution after alpha-beta-depleted transplantation in children. Construction of the TCRbeta library involved unique molecular identifiers. TCRdb re-derived calls from the PCR reads in MiXCR, one entry per CDR3 protein. Among roughly 350,000 distinct CDR3 sequences, around a tenth were seen once, and the ten largest hold 2% to 2.5%. This CDR3 has 12 amino acids. V was pared by 11 bases and J by 3 bases, with 5 bases of the junction left unmatched. The germline CDR1 and CDR2 sequences are SGHTA and FQGNSA.

This chain uses TRBV7-2 with TRBJ2-7; 9 bases line up with TRBD2. The TCR originated in a human donor who donated a stem cell graft to a child with acute lymphoblastic leukemia. The sequenced sample was PBMCs from the stem cell graft donor, obtained from the stem cell graft. The DNA of the CDR3 is TGTGCCGTAGGTAGCGGGGGCTACGAGCAGTACTTC. Residues: CAVGSGGYEQYF.